One sample yielded the 19 T cell receptor beta chains listed below, sequenced in a study of blood T cell repertoires in COVID-19. Sequencing was performed with immunoSEQ multiplex PCR; in TCRdb, only in-frame clones are kept and a portion is missing. The sample contains approximately 35,000 clones, 91% of which appear only once. What was sequenced was peripheral blood. The receptor source for this set is a human donor with active COVID-19. The donor label of this sample is uncertain.

CDR3 DNA sequence: TGTGCCACCAGTACAGGGTTCAATCAGCCCCAGCATTTT. Protein sequence: CATSTGFNQPQHF. The gene calls are TRBV15 and TRBJ1-5; perhaps TRBD1 as D (6 bases). V lost 6 bases to trimming and J lost 3 bases, with 9 bases between them. The CDR3 runs 13 residues. Germline V gene data show CDR1 as LNHNV and CDR2 as YYDKDF (reference sequence).

J is TRBJ1-4 and V is TRBV12-3 or TRBV12-4; maybe TRBD1 (5 bases). This CDR3 comprises 12 residues. The V and J ends lost 7 bases and 8 bases respectively, with 11 bases between them. As DNA, the CDR3 is TGTGCCAGCAACGGGGGTGAGGAAAAACTGTTTTTT. Protein product: CASNGGEEKLFF.

J is TRBJ2-6 and V is TRBV30; D uncertain. V dropped 4 bases and J dropped 7 bases, with 8 bases sitting between them. The germline V gene has CDR1 GTSNPN and CDR2 SVGIG (reference sequence). The CDR3 loop spans 12 amino acids. The CDR3 loop is CAWTHSANVLTF. The DNA of the CDR3 is TGTGCCTGGACTCACTCTGCCAACGTCCTGACTTTC.

The chain couples TRBV4-3 to TRBJ2-7, with D unresolved. CDR1 is LGHNA, CDR2 YSLEER, per germline. With 4 bases removed from V and 3 bases from J, the gap between germline ends came to 10 bases. The CDR3 has 13 amino acids. The chain's CDR3 is CASSLSGDYEQYF. The CDR3 nucleotides read TGCGCCAGCAGCCTTTCCGGAGACTACGAGCAGTACTTC.

The chain recombines TRBV4-3 with TRBJ1-5; D remains unclear. Germline CDR1 and CDR2: LGHNA and YSLEER. The CDR3 loop spans 13 amino acids. V was cut by 1 base and J by 5 bases, with 6 bases left in between. The chain's CDR3 is CASSQAQYQPQHF. Written as DNA, the CDR3 is TGCGCCAGCAGCCAAGCCCAATATCAGCCCCAGCATTTT.

The rearrangement uses TRBV5-1 and TRBJ2-2, with D tentatively TRBD2 (6 bases). With 5 bases removed from V and 4 bases from J, the gap between germline ends came to 15 bases. This CDR3 has 15 residues. Germline CDR1 and CDR2: SGHRS and YFSETQ. The CDR3 DNA follows: TGCGCCAGCAGTCCGGGGACTCACGGCACCGGGGAGCTGTTTTTT. Translation: CASSPGTHGTGELFF. Full variable domain (remainder filled in from reference TRBV5-1 and TRBJ2-2): KAGVTQTPRYLIKTRGQQVTLSCSPISGHRSVSWYQQTPGQGLQFLFEYFSETQRNKGNFPGRFSGRQFSNSRSEMNVSTLELGDSALYLCASSPGTHGTGELFFGEGSRLTVL.

The V gene is TRBV4-3, the J gene TRBJ2-3; a possible D gene is TRBD1 (5 bases). The CDR3 covers 15 residues. V lost 0 bases and J lost 2, with 9 bases in between. Germline CDR1 is LGHNA and CDR2 is YSLEER. The CDR3: CASSQEPGFTDTQYF. The CDR3 DNA reads as TGCGCCAGCAGCCAAGAGCCAGGGTTCACAGATACGCAGTATTTT.

In this sample, this clone turned up a few times. The rearrangement links TRBV27 to TRBJ2-3, with 9 bases matching TRBD2. Looked up from germline, CDR1 is MNHEY and CDR2 is SMNVEV (reference sequence). There are 14 residues in the CDR3. J gave up 4 bases and V 2 bases, and 1 base lay outside the gene matches. The CDR3 nucleotides read TGTGCCAGCAGTTTAGCGGGGGGGCCAGATACGCAGTATTTT. Protein product: CASSLAGGPDTQYF.

The chain links TRBV4-2 to TRBJ2-7; TRBD2 might be the D (5 bases). This CDR3 region has 15 residues. Germline assignment: CDR1 LGHNA and CDR2 YNFKEQ. Trimming stripped 0 bases from V and 7 bases from J, with 16 bases between. The CDR3 region is CASSQEGGPTGEQYF. DNA of the CDR3: TGTGCCAGCAGCCAAGAGGGCGGCCCGACGGGGGAGCAGTACTTC.

The chain joins TRBV5-1 to TRBJ1-5; D is ambiguous. V was cut by 4 bases and J by 3 bases, with 14 bases left in between. This CDR3 has 15 amino acids. Looked up from germline, CDR1 is SGHRS and CDR2 is YFSETQ. CDR3 region: CASSLASRDNQPQHF. The CDR3 DNA follows: TGCGCCAGCAGCCTGGCCTCCCGGGACAATCAGCCCCAGCATTTT.

This chain uses TRBV25-1 with TRBJ1-6; possibly TRBD1 for D (6 bases). This CDR3 has 15 residues. The germline V gene encodes CDR1 MGHDK and CDR2 SYGVNS. Trimming stripped 2 bases from V and 10 bases from J, with 15 bases between. CDR3 sequence (DNA): TGTGCCAGCAGTGAAGAAGGGACATCAAACTCACCCCTCCACTTT. It translates to CASSEEGTSNSPLHF.

V and J are TRBV18 and TRBJ1-1; 7 bases fit TRBD1. Germline V gene data show CDR1 as KGHSH and CDR2 as LQKENI. The CDR3 covers 12 residues. V lost 2 bases and J lost 8; bases outside the gene matches: 2. CDR3 in amino acids: CASSPKGQEAFF. CDR3 nucleotide sequence: TGTGCCAGCTCACCAAAGGGACAGGAAGCTTTCTTT.

V usage is TRBV2 and J usage is TRBJ2-7, with 8 positions matching TRBD1. The J segment lost 2 bases and the V segment lost 4 bases, leaving 1 base of the junction unmatched. CDR1 SNHLY and CDR2 FYNNEI come from the germline V gene. The CDR3 contains 13 residues. CDR3 sequence reads: CASSVGQAYEQYF. The DNA of the CDR3 is TGTGCCAGCAGTGTGGGACAGGCCTACGAGCAGTACTTC.

The chain combines TRBV27 with TRBJ2-7; 13 nucleotides match TRBD2. Trimming at V came to 5 bases and at J to 7 bases, leaving 5 bases not matched to a gene. This CDR3 has 14 residues. The germline gives CDR1 MNHEY, CDR2 SMNVEV (reference sequence). This chain's CDR3 is CASSPGLAGREQYF. In nucleotides, the CDR3 is TGTGCCAGCAGTCCGGGACTAGCGGGGAGGGAGCAGTACTTC.

A single count supports this clone. V and J are TRBV5-5 and TRBJ2-7, with 7 bases that match TRBD1. CDR3 size: 16 residues. V was clipped by 1 base and J by 2 bases; unmatched bases: 9. CDR1 is SGHKS, CDR2 YYEKEE, per germline (reference sequence). CDR3 protein: CASSLPETGSPYEQYF. The CDR3 region has the DNA TGTGCCAGCAGCTTGCCGGAGACAGGGAGTCCCTACGAGCAGTACTTC.

The chain joins TRBV6-4 to TRBJ1-3; no firm D call. Germline V gene sequence: CDR1 MRHNA, CDR2 SNTAGT. V lost 7 bases and J 0 bases, leaving 10 bases between the germline ends. There are 14 residues in the CDR3. The CDR3 loop reads CASTGDSSGNTIYF. Here the CDR3 DNA reads TGTGCCAGCACCGGGGATAGCTCTGGAAACACCATATATTTT.

This chain links TRBV4-3 with TRBJ1-2; TRBD1 matches 7 bases. V shed 0 bases and J 4 bases; nucleotides not matched to a gene: 5. The CDR3 has 15 amino acids. Germline-derived CDR1 and CDR2 are LGHNA and YSLEER. The CDR3 loop is CASSQEGQVFYGYTF. For the CDR3, the DNA is TGCGCCAGCAGCCAAGAAGGACAGGTCTTCTATGGCTACACCTTC.

The rearrangement uses TRBV10-3 and TRBJ2-7; 7 bases agree with TRBD1. CDR1 and CDR2 from the germline V gene are ENHRY and SYGVKD. This CDR3 spans 13 amino acids. V was clipped by 11 bases and J by 2 bases; unmatched bases: 9. This CDR3 reads CASRTGHTYEQYF. In DNA form, the CDR3 reads TGTGCCTCCCGGACAGGCCATACCTACGAGCAGTACTTC.

V gene TRBV11-2 combines with J gene TRBJ2-7; 11 bases fit TRBD2. J gave up 8 bases and V 6 bases, and 9 bases lay outside the gene matches. Looked up from germline, CDR1 is SGHAT and CDR2 is FQNNGV. This CDR3 spans 14 amino acids. CDR3 in DNA: TGTGCCAGCAGTCAAGGCACTAGCGGGAGTAAGCAGTACTTC. It codes for CASSQGTSGSKQYF.